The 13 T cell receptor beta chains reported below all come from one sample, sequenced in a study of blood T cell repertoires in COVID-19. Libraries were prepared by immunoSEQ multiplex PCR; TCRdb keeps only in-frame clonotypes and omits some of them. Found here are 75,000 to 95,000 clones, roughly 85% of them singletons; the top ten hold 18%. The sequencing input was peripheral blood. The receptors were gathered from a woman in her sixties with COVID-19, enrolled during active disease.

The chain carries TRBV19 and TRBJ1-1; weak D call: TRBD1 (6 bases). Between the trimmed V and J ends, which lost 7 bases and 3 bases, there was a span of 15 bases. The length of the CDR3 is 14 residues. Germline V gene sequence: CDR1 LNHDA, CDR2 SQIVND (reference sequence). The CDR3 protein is CASTQQGWDTEAFF. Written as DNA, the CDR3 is TGTGCCAGTACACAACAGGGTTGGGACACTGAAGCTTTCTTT.

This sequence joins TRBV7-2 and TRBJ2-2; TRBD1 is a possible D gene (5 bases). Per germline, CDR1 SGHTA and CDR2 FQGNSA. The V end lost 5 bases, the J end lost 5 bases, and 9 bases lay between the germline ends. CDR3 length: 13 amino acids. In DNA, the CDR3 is TGTGCCAGCAGCACCCGACAGACCGGGGAGCTGTTTTTT. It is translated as CASSTRQTGELFF. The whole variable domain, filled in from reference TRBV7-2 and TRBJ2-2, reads GAGVSQSPSNKVTEKGKDVELRCDPISGHTALYWYRQSLGQGLEFLIYFQGNSAPDKSGLPSDRFSAERTGGSVSTLTIQRTQQEDSAVYLCASSTRQTGELFFGEGSRLTVL.

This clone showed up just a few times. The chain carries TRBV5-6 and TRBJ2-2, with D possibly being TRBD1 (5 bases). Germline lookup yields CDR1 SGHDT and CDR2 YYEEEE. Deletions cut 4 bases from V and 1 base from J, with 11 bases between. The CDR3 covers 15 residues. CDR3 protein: CASSRQIKNTGELFF. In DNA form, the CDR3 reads TGTGCCAGCAGCCGACAGATAAAGAACACCGGGGAGCTGTTTTTT.

The CDR3 DNA reads TGCGCCAGCAGCCAAGAGGGGCGGAGGGAGGCGAACACTGAAGCTTTCTTT. This codes for CASSQEGRREANTEAFF. The chain is built from TRBV4-3 and TRBJ1-1; tentatively, D is TRBD1 (5 bases). This CDR3 has 17 residues. V was shortened by 0 bases and J by 1 base, with 15 bases between the two germline ends. Germline loops: CDR1 LGHNA, CDR2 YSLEER.

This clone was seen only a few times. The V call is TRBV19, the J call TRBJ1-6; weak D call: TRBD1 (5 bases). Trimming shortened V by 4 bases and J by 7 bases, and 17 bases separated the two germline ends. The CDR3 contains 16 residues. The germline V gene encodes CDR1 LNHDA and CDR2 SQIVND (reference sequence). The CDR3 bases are TGTGCCAGTAGTAGGACATTCACGTCAGTAAATTCACCCCTCCACTTT. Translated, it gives CASSRTFTSVNSPLHF.

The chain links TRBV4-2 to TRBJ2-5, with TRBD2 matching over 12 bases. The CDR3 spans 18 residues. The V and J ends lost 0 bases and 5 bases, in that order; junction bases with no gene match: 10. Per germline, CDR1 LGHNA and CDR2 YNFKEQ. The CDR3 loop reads CASSQDRASGGARETQYF. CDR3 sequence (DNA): TGTGCCAGCAGCCAAGATAGGGCTAGCGGGGGGGCCCGGGAGACCCAGTACTTC.

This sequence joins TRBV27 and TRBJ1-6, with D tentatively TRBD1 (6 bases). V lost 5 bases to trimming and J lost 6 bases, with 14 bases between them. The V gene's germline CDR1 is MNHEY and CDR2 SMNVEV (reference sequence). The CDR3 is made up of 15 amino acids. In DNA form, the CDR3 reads TGTGCCAGCAGTGGGGTGGCAGGGGTTAATTCACCCCTCCACTTT. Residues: CASSGVAGVNSPLHF.

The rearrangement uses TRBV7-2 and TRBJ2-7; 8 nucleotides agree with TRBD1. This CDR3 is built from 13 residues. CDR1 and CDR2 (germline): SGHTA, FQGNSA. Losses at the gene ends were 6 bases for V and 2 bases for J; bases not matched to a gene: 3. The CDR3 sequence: CASSGQGAYEQYF. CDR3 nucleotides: TGTGCCAGCAGTGGACAGGGAGCCTACGAGCAGTACTTC.

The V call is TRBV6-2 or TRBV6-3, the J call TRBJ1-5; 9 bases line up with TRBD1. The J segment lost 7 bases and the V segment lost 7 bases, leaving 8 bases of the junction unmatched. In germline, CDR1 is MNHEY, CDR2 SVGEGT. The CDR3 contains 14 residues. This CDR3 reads CASTPQGADQPQHF. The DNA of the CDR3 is TGTGCCAGCACCCCACAGGGGGCGGACCAGCCCCAGCATTTT.

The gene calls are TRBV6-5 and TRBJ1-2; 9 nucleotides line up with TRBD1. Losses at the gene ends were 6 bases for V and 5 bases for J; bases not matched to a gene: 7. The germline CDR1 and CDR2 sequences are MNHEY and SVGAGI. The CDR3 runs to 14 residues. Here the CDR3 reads CASRDRGTGYGYTF. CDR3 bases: TGTGCCAGCAGAGACAGGGGGACCGGGTATGGCTACACCTTC.

CDR3 in DNA: TGTGCCAGCAGTTACACAGCCCGACCAGCCTCCTACGAGCAGTACTTC. This encodes CASSYTARPASYEQYF. The chain uses TRBV6-2 or TRBV6-3 and TRBJ2-7; D is undetermined. V was clipped by 2 bases and J by 0 bases, with 14 bases between them. Germline CDR1 is MNHEY and CDR2 is SVGEGT. This CDR3 is 16 amino acids long.

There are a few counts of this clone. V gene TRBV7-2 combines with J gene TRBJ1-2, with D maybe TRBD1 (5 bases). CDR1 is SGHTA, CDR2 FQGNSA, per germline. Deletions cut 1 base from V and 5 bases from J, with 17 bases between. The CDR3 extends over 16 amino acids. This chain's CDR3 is CASSLVNSRQGYGYTF. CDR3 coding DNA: TGTGCCAGCAGCTTAGTCAACAGCAGGCAGGGATATGGCTACACCTTC.

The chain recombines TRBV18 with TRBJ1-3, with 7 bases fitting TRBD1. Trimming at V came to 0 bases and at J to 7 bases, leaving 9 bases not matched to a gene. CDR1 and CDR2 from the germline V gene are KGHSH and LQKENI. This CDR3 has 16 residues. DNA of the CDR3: TGTGCCAGCTCACCACCACAAGGGACAGTTTATAACACCATATATTTT. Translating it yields CASSPPQGTVYNTIYF.